A single sample gave rise to the 23 T cell receptor beta chains below, sequenced in a study of cytomegalovirus exposure and HLA in healthy donors. TCRdb's copy holds only in-frame clones and misses some; the assay was immunoSEQ multiplex PCR. This sample has 200,000 to 250,000 clones, with around four fifths found just once. Sequenced material: PBMCs. The receptor set was obtained from a woman between 18 and 30 years old in good health and CMV-seronegative.

The V call is TRBV27, the J call TRBJ2-3, with D possibly called TRBD1 or TRBD2 (6 bases each). Germline CDR1 is MNHEY and CDR2 is SMNVEV (reference sequence). Trimming stripped 5 bases from V and 6 bases from J, with 15 bases between. The CDR3 loop spans 14 amino acids. The CDR3 coding sequence is TGTGCCAGCAGTCCCTCGACAGGAGGGGATACGCAGTATTTT. Amino acid sequence: CASSPSTGGDTQYF.

The chain has TRBV2 and TRBJ2-7; D unclear. The germline gives CDR1 SNHLY, CDR2 FYNNEI. Trimming shortened V by 7 bases and J by 1 base, and 11 bases separated the two germline ends. This CDR3 is 13 amino acids long. The CDR3 spells CASTPLGSYEQYF. CDR3 DNA: TGTGCCAGCACCCCCCTTGGTTCCTACGAGCAGTACTTC.

This rearrangement joins TRBV11-2 to TRBJ2-1; 10 nucleotides align to TRBD2. Per the germline V gene, CDR1 is SGHAT and CDR2 is FQNNGV. This CDR3 contains 15 residues. After removal of 6 bases from V and 7 bases from J, the junction contained 9 bases not matched to a gene. CDR3 in DNA: TGTGCCAGCAGGAGTCCTAGCGGGGGTTGGAATGAGCAGTTCTTC. Protein: CASRSPSGGWNEQFF.

The rearrangement joins TRBV6-1 to TRBJ1-2; the D is unclear. The CDR3 consists of 11 residues. Between the trimmed V and J ends, which lost 7 bases and 0 bases, there was a span of 3 bases. CDR1 MNHNS and CDR2 SASEGT come from the germline V gene. The DNA of the CDR3 is TGTGCCAGCAAGGCTAACTATGGCTACACCTTC. Protein product: CASKANYGYTF.

The sample holds a few counts of this clone. The rearrangement links TRBV10-3 to TRBJ2-2, with TRBD1 as a possible D gene (6 bases). Germline V gives CDR1 ENHRY, CDR2 SYGVKD. V was pared by 11 bases and J by 8 bases, with 15 bases between. The CDR3 length is 12 residues. CDR3 DNA: TGTGCCTCGGGACACCGTGCGGGGGAGCTGTTTTTT. This sequence encodes CASGHRAGELFF.

The V call is TRBV27, the J call TRBJ1-5; D may be TRBD1 (6 bases). The length of the CDR3 is 13 residues. Germline lookup yields CDR1 MNHEY and CDR2 SMNVEV (reference sequence). Trimming removed 6 bases at V and 5 bases at J, with 11 bases between. CDR3 DNA: TGTGCCAGCAGAGGGTACAGGGATCAGCCCCAGCATTTT. Amino acid sequence: CASRGYRDQPQHF.

CDR3 DNA sequence: TGTGCCGGGACAGGCTCATTCCCTCTCTATGGCTACACCTTC. Protein product: CAGTGSFPLYGYTF. This rearrangement joins TRBV6-5 to TRBJ1-2; 8 bases map to TRBD1. CDR1 and CDR2 from the germline V gene are MNHEY and SVGAGI. The trim removed 11 bases at V and 4 bases at J, leaving 12 bases unmatched. This CDR3 comprises 14 residues.

This chain uses TRBV27 with TRBJ2-7, with TRBD2 matching over 7 bases. CDR3 length: 15 amino acids. V shed 5 bases, J shed 0 bases, and the junction held 7 bases outside the gene matches. From germline, CDR1 is MNHEY and CDR2 SMNVEV (reference sequence). CDR3 amino acids: CASSLLATSSYEQYF. The CDR3 nucleotides read TGTGCCAGCAGTCTACTAGCGACCAGCTCCTACGAGCAGTACTTC.

The V call is TRBV28, the J call TRBJ1-6, with 8 bases that match TRBD1. The CDR3 is 13 residues long. The trim removed 5 bases at V and 14 bases at J, leaving 8 bases unmatched. Per the germline V gene, CDR1 is MDHEN and CDR2 is SYDVKM. The CDR3 coding sequence is TGTGCCAGCAGTCAGAACGACAGGGGATCCCTCCACTTT. It encodes CASSQNDRGSLHF.

The chain joins TRBV25-1 to TRBJ2-3; no definite D call. This CDR3 has 13 amino acids. Trimming removed 6 bases from V and 1 base from J, with 8 bases in between. Germline V gene data show CDR1 as MGHDK and CDR2 as SYGVNS. The DNA for the CDR3 is TGTGCCAGCAGCCAGCACGGCACAGATACGCAGTATTTT. Encoded protein: CASSQHGTDTQYF.

The rearrangement joins TRBV18 to TRBJ1-2; 10 bases match TRBD1. CDR1 KGHSH and CDR2 LQKENI come from the germline V gene. Trimming cost V 2 bases and J 4 bases; bases outside gene matches: 7. The length of the CDR3 is 16 residues. This chain's CDR3 is CASSPRPGQGSYGYTF. DNA of the CDR3: TGTGCCAGCTCACCAAGGCCGGGACAGGGGTCCTATGGCTACACCTTC.

The chain uses TRBV9 and TRBJ2-2; 9 bases fit TRBD2. The junction had 7 bases not matched to a gene; V was cut back by 3 bases and J by 4 bases. In germline, CDR1 is SGDLS, CDR2 YYNGEE. There are 16 residues in the CDR3. The CDR3 DNA reads as TGTGCCAGCAGCGGTCGGCGGGGGGGCGGCACCGGGGAGCTGTTTTTT. As protein: CASSGRRGGGTGELFF.

This clone has just one count. The chain joins TRBV28 to TRBJ1-4, with D unresolved. Trimming cost V 6 bases and J 8 bases, with 7 bases left between them. The CDR3 has 11 residues. Germline V gene data show CDR1 as MDHEN and CDR2 as SYDVKM. The CDR3 DNA sequence: TGTGCCAGCAGCCAATTGGAAAAACTGTTTTTT. Its protein is CASSQLEKLFF.

The chain employs TRBV19 and TRBJ1-1; 9 bases map to TRBD1. V shed 6 bases and J 6 bases; nucleotides not matched to a gene: 11. This CDR3 has 15 residues. Per germline, CDR1 LNHDA and CDR2 SQIVND (reference sequence). The DNA for the CDR3 is TGTGCCAGTAGATGGACCGGGACAGGGAAATCTGAAGCTTTCTTT. Protein sequence: CASRWTGTGKSEAFF.

The chain couples TRBV7-8 to TRBJ2-1; no firm D call. Germline V lookup: CDR1 SGHVS, CDR2 FQNEAQ. The CDR3 is 14 residues long. Trimming took off 8 bases at V and 0 bases at J, with 11 bases between the two ends. The CDR3 nucleotides read TGTGCCAGCGGTCGGCTAAGCTCCTACAATGAGCAGTTCTTC. The encoded protein is CASGRLSSYNEQFF.

This clone was seen ten or more times. The V gene is TRBV6-5, the J gene TRBJ2-7; 15 bases fit TRBD2. Losses at the gene ends were 0 bases for V and 5 bases for J; bases not matched to a gene: 2. Germline CDR1 is MNHEY and CDR2 is SVGAGI. This CDR3 contains 16 residues. CDR3 nucleotides: TGTGCCAGCAGTTACTCGGGACTAGCGGGAGGCGACGAGCAGTACTTC. Residues: CASSYSGLAGGDEQYF.

Worth noting for this clone: The junction shows a germline mismatch at one end, possibly a read error. The J gene is TRBJ1-4, the V gene TRBV30; no reliable D call. The CDR3 is 9 residues long. The germline V gene has CDR1 GTSNPN and CDR2 SVGIG (reference sequence). The CDR3 loop is CAWSKKAGF. In DNA, the CDR3 is TGTGCCTGGAGTAAAAAGGCTGGGTTT.

This sequence joins TRBV30 and TRBJ2-2; possibly TRBD1 for D (5 bases). Looked up from germline, CDR1 is GTSNPN and CDR2 is SVGIG (reference sequence). V dropped 3 bases and J dropped 6 bases, with 11 bases sitting between them. CDR3 size: 13 residues. CDR3 nucleotides: TGTGCCTGGAGCAAAGGGGTTCCCGGGGAGCTGTTTTTT. It encodes CAWSKGVPGELFF.

The chain joins TRBV5-1 to TRBJ2-7; D uncertain. This CDR3 comprises 13 residues. V was cut by 2 bases and J by 1 base, with 7 bases left in between. Per germline, CDR1 SGHRS and CDR2 YFSETQ. As DNA, the CDR3 is TGCGCCAGCAGCTTCCTGGGATCCTACGAGCAGTACTTC. It yields the protein CASSFLGSYEQYF. The variable domain in full, completed from reference TRBV5-1 and TRBJ2-7, reads KAGVTQTPRYLIKTRGQQVTLSCSPISGHRSVSWYQQTPGQGLQFLFEYFSETQRNKGNFPGRFSGRQFSNSRSEMNVSTLELGDSALYLCASSFLGSYEQYFGPGTRLTVT.

This rearrangement joins TRBV25-1 to TRBJ2-3; D not certain. CDR3 length equals 13 residues. Germline CDR1 reads MGHDK; CDR2 reads SYGVNS. The V gene lost 6 bases and the J gene lost 2 bases, with 9 bases spanning the gap. The DNA for the CDR3 is TGTGCCAGCAGCCTTCTCCACACAGATACGCAGTATTTT. Protein: CASSLLHTDTQYF.

A note on this clone: The sample holds other DNA sequences that translate to the same CDR3. V usage is TRBV7-8 and J usage is TRBJ2-7; D unclear. Trimming left V 2 bases short and J 0 bases short, with 5 bases between. The CDR3 loop spans 13 amino acids. Germline assignment: CDR1 SGHVS and CDR2 FQNEAQ. CDR3 DNA: TGTGCCAGCAGCTTAAGTGGCTCCTACGAGCAGTACTTC. It yields the protein CASSLSGSYEQYF.

The chain is built from TRBV7-6 and TRBJ1-2, with 10 bases fitting TRBD1. This CDR3 is built from 15 residues. The junction had 6 bases not matched to a gene; V was cut back by 5 bases and J by 3 bases. Per the germline V gene, CDR1 is SGHVS and CDR2 is FNYEAQ. CDR3 sequence: CASSPRDRGYYGYTF. CDR3 nucleotide sequence: TGTGCCAGCAGCCCCCGGGACAGGGGATACTATGGCTACACCTTC.

The chain has TRBV29-1 and TRBJ1-3, with D perhaps TRBD1 (6 bases). Deletions cut 3 bases from V and 3 bases from J, with 12 bases between. The CDR3 is made up of 14 amino acids. Germline lookup yields CDR1 SQVTM and CDR2 ANQGSEA. CDR3 protein: CSVEHRVVGNTIYF. Written as DNA, the CDR3 is TGCAGCGTTGAGCACAGGGTGGTTGGAAACACCATATATTTT.